Presented here are 8 T cell receptor beta chains from one specimen sequenced in a study of T cell repertoires in cytomegalovirus infection. These TCRs' antigens remain unknown. TCRdb reprocessed the reads via MiXCR and lists one record per CDR3 protein. This sample has 750,000 to 900,000 distinct CDR3 sequences; 25% to 30% occur once, and the top ten carry roughly 14%. Sample: cultured CD8+ T cells from PBMCs, taken from culture after CMV antigen stimulation. Receptors originate from a human donor in good health (CMV status not recorded). Some clones in this sample may be carry-over from other donors' samples.

The chain joins TRBV28 to TRBJ2-7; D unresolved. In germline, CDR1 is MDHEN, CDR2 SYDVKM. Trimming removed 3 bases from V and 3 bases from J, with 9 bases in between. CDR3 size: 13 residues. The CDR3 nucleotides are TGTGCCAGCAGTTTTGGGCCGTACTACGAGCAGTACGTC. It translates to CASSFGPYYEQYV.

This clonotype has a handful of counts. The chain combines TRBV6-1 with TRBJ2-3, with 7 bases lining up with TRBD1. After removal of 4 bases from V and 0 bases from J, the junction contained 4 bases not matched to a gene. The CDR3 spans 15 residues. Germline lookup yields CDR1 MNHNS and CDR2 SASEGT. The CDR3 DNA is TGTGCCAGCAGTGGACCGGGACAGAGCACAGATACGCAGTATTTT. Amino acids: CASSGPGQSTDTQYF.

The chain employs TRBV20-1 and TRBJ2-3; no definite D call. The germline V and J ends were trimmed by 0 bases and 1 base, with 5 bases remaining between them. The germline gives CDR1 DFQATT, CDR2 SNEGSKA (reference sequence). CDR3 length equals 13 residues. The CDR3, as DNA: TGCAGTGCTAGAGATACCCGCACAGATACGCAGTATTTT. It codes for CSARDTRTDTQYF.

The chain combines TRBV27 with TRBJ2-1; D uncertain. CDR3 length: 11 residues. Per the germline V gene, CDR1 is MNHEY and CDR2 is SMNVEV (reference sequence). V lost 5 bases and J 6 bases, leaving 5 bases between the germline ends. This chain's CDR3 is CASSKGNEQFF. The DNA for the CDR3 is TGTGCCAGCAGTAAGGGCAATGAGCAGTTCTTC.

The rearrangement uses TRBV12-3 or TRBV12-4 and TRBJ2-2; TRBD1 is a possible D gene (6 bases). The CDR3 sequence is 14 residues long. Between the trimmed V and J ends, which lost 10 bases and 0 bases, there was a span of 12 bases. The CDR3 nucleotides read TGTGCCACCGAGACAGGAGCGAACACCGGGGAGCTGTTTTTT. Encoded protein: CATETGANTGELFF.

This clonotype was counted only a few times. This chain connects TRBV5-6 to TRBJ2-7, with D perhaps TRBD2 (6 bases). The germline CDR1 and CDR2 sequences are SGHDT and YYEEEE. The CDR3 spans 15 residues. The germline V and J ends were trimmed by 4 bases and 0 bases, with 14 bases remaining between them. DNA of the CDR3: TGTGCCAGCAGCCATGGGGGGAATCGCTCCTACGAGCAGTACGTC. Protein product: CASSHGGNRSYEQYV.

The gene calls are TRBV6-2 or TRBV6-3 and TRBJ2-7, with D unresolved. With 6 bases removed from V and 0 bases from J, the gap between germline ends came to 15 bases. CDR3 length: 15 residues. CDR1 and CDR2 (germline): MNHEY, SVGEGT. Written as DNA, the CDR3 is TGTGCCAGCAGCCCAGGACCGCCCAGCTCCTACGAGCAGTACGTC. The encoded protein is CASSPGPPSSYEQYV.

This clonotype occurred a few times. V gene TRBV7-2 combines with J gene TRBJ2-6; D assignment may be TRBD1 or TRBD2 (6 bases each). V was pared by 5 bases and J by 0 bases, with 17 bases between. The CDR3 loop spans 18 amino acids. Per the germline V gene, CDR1 is SGHTA and CDR2 is FQGNSA. DNA for the CDR3: TGTGCCAGCAGCGAAAAACAGGGACTGATCTCTGGGGCCAACGTCCTGACTTTC. It codes for CASSEKQGLISGANVLTF.